This T cell receptor (beta chain) stems from a study of T cell clonotyping in hematopoietic cell transplantation (dated by TCRdb to the early 2020s). Concerning the study at large: Pretransplant recipient samples were obtained after cytoreduction. Patients were recruited between late 2015 and January 2017 and followed until late 2020 or death. A total of some 130 blood samples were gathered in the study from roughly 37 consecutive transplant recipients along with their related donors. Paper-wide results and their limitations: Only a small fraction of recipient repertoires overlapped donor repertoires, with over 95% appearing de novo at the given depth. Broader TCR repertoire diversity after transplant was predicted by Inverse Simpson Index values from donors and from recipients before transplant. After transplant, TCR diversity in recipients dropped, and pathologically expanded clonotypes climbed progressively between day 30 and day 180. The sample size was limited and the cells went unsorted, which meant the CD4 and CD8 repertoire contributions could not be told apart.

What the time point label conveys for this sample: recipient sample about 28 days before transplant, after cytoreduction. Recipient blood was collected about 28 days before transplant and at days 30, 100 and 180 after transplant. Using Nuclei Lysis Solution, genomic DNA was extracted from unfractionated peripheral blood mononuclear cells that were either fresh or cryopreserved. Turning to this clone: What this receptor recognizes is not known. No qualities accompany the bases; no much larger clone lies one base away.

The immunoSEQ assay, a bias-controlled multiplex PCR using V- and J-specific primers, was used to amplify TCR beta CDR3 regions from genomic DNA. A proprietary barcode and Illumina adapter sequences were added to the CDR3 amplicons in a second PCR step. An Illumina MiSeq instrument was used to sequence the CDR3 libraries. From the authors' description of their analysis: immunoSEQ Analyzer 3.0 was used for export and quality control, with R Bioconductor and Immunarch used for downstream analyses. Only productive rearrangements in the normalized downsampled data set went into calculating the repertoire metrics. In the normalized cohort, a clonotype counted as pathologically expanded if the clonotype was larger than 5 templates. The Inverse Simpson Index was used to measure repertoire diversity. CMV-specificity analyses were carried out on the non-normalized data set to capture all clonotypes. TCRdb retrieved this table from immuneACCESS and kept in-frame rearrangements only. Not all clones are present; in checked studies, unresolved V genes account for under half, and no reason is known for the remainder. The V and J calls and clone size are taken from that table; D and trimming were inferred from the DNA. This sample comprises approximately 22,000 clones, roughly 90% of them detected only once. The top ten constitute about 3.7% of the sample.

CDR1 and CDR2, looked up from the germline V gene, are MGHDK and SYGVNS. The CDR3 goes from the cysteine to the phenylalanine over 14 residues. The entry retains the CDR3 DNA only, 42 bases that are in frame from base 1. Germline trimming: 6 bases from V, 14 bases from J; junction bases outside gene matches: 14. The TCR originated in a man between 18 and 29 years old with biphenotypic leukemia. Some clones in this sample may be carry-over from other donors' samples. Material: peripheral blood mononuclear cells, obtained before stem cell transplant. The V gene is TRBV25-1 and the J gene is TRBJ1-4, with 8 middle bases fitting TRBD1. The DNA sequence is TGTGCCAGCAGGGGCAGGGGGCCCGTGAAATGGCTGTTTTTT. It is translated as CASRGRGPVKWLFF. Full variable domain (CDR3 extended with the reference TRBV25-1 and TRBJ1-4 proteins): EADIYQTPRYLVIGTGKKITLECSQTMGHDKMYWYQQDPGMELHLIHYSYGVNSTEKGDLSSESTVSRIRTEHFPLTLESARPSHTSQYLCASRGRGPVKWLFFGSGTQLSVL.